This record looks at one T cell receptor beta chain sequence and its context. What it binds is not known. CDR1 is MNHNS, CDR2 SASEGT, per germline. The CDR3 is 13 residues long. J was trimmed by 1 base and V by 11 bases; bases with no gene match: 6. The sample belongs to a study of cytomegalovirus exposure and HLA in healthy donors. Study findings and constraints: Later analysis associated a missense DCLRE1C variant with TCR beta V- and J-gene trimming. CMV serostatus was the sole immune exposure data available.

Researchers ran the PCR with 60 Vbeta and 13 Jbeta primers. TCRdb keeps only in-frame clones here, not all; method: immunoSEQ multiplex PCR. The sample includes some 160,000 clones, 77% seen only once; the top ten take roughly 1.7%. The chain couples TRBV6-1 to TRBJ1-1; 8 bases are shared with TRBD1. This receptor was identified in a woman in her 30s in good health and CMV-seronegative. The sequenced sample was PBMCs. DNA for the CDR3: TGTGCCGGTGGGACAGGCGAGAACACTGAAGCTTTCTTT. Amino acid sequence: CAGGTGENTEAFF.